A single sample is the source of the 24 T cell receptor beta chains below, sequenced in a study of blood T cell repertoires in COVID-19. Using immunoSEQ multiplex PCR, the repertoire was profiled, and TCRdb retains in-frame clones only, with some absent. Found here are about 190,000 clones, 70% to 90% of them singletons; the top ten hold around 2.3%. The specimen sequenced was peripheral blood. The receptors shown here come from a man aged 70 or older with active or convalescent COVID-19.

The rearrangement joins TRBV4-3 to TRBJ1-2; no clear D. This CDR3 has 15 residues. Germline loops: CDR1 LGHNA, CDR2 YSLEER. Trimming removed 2 bases at V and 2 bases at J, with 12 bases between. The CDR3 sequence is CASSQTVLANYGYTF. The DNA of the CDR3 is TGCGCCAGCAGCCAAACCGTACTTGCAAACTATGGCTACACCTTC.

The chain employs TRBV7-2 and TRBJ2-1; no clear D. Germline loops: CDR1 SGHTA, CDR2 FQGNSA. This CDR3 has 11 amino acids. V lost 4 bases, J lost 9 bases, and 7 bases lay in between. This CDR3 reads CASSSLVEQFF. The CDR3 coding sequence is TGTGCCAGCAGCTCCCTAGTTGAGCAGTTCTTC.

The V call is TRBV5-1, the J call TRBJ2-5; 13 bases map to TRBD2. With 0 bases clipped from V and 1 base from J, the junction kept 0 bases outside the gene matches. CDR1 and CDR2 from the germline V gene are SGHRS and YFSETQ. The CDR3 has 16 residues. As DNA, the CDR3 is TGCGCCAGCAGCTTGGGACTAGCGGGGGGCCAAGAGACCCAGTACTTC. Amino acids: CASSLGLAGGQETQYF.

The chain recombines TRBV30 with TRBJ2-1; 10 bases fit TRBD2. Trimming at V came to 6 bases and at J to 8 bases, leaving 16 bases not matched to a gene. From germline, CDR1 is GTSNPN and CDR2 SVGIG (reference sequence). This CDR3 has 16 amino acids. CDR3 amino acids: CACSLAGLAGADEQFF. In nucleotides, the CDR3 is TGTGCCTGTTCGTTAGCAGGGCTAGCGGGAGCAGATGAGCAGTTCTTC.

This chain links TRBV3-1 (or the pseudogene TRBV3-2) with TRBJ1-4; D unresolved. The germline CDR1 and CDR2 sequences are LGHDT and YNNKEL (reference sequence). The ends were cut back, 4 bases at V and 1 base at J, with 13 bases in the middle. The CDR3 extends over 16 amino acids. The CDR3 nucleotides read TGTGCCAGCAGCCGGCGGGGAGAAGGAACTAATGAAAAACTGTTTTTT. Its protein is CASSRRGEGTNEKLFF.

This chain links TRBV29-1 with TRBJ2-1, with 12 bases fitting TRBD2. J was trimmed by 4 bases and V by 7 bases; bases with no gene match: 5. Germline V gene sequence: CDR1 SQVTM, CDR2 ANQGSEA. The CDR3 is made up of 14 amino acids. The CDR3 region is CSATSGGLYNEQFF. CDR3 DNA sequence: TGCAGCGCGACTAGCGGGGGCCTATACAATGAGCAGTTCTTC.

This chain links TRBV7-2 with TRBJ2-3, with D possibly matching TRBD2 (5 bases). Per the germline V gene, CDR1 is SGHTA and CDR2 is FQGNSA. Trimming took off 6 bases at V and 0 bases at J, with 22 bases between the two ends. This CDR3 is 18 amino acids long. The chain's CDR3 is CASRLSGPARSSTDTQYF. CDR3 nucleotide sequence: TGTGCCAGCAGACTGAGCGGCCCAGCCAGGTCTAGCACAGATACGCAGTATTTT.

J is TRBJ2-7 and V is TRBV5-4; D may be TRBD2 (5 bases). V lost 5 bases to trimming and J lost 2 bases, with 17 bases between them. The CDR3 is made up of 15 amino acids. The germline V gene has CDR1 SGHNT and CDR2 YYREEE (reference sequence). CDR3 sequence reads: CASRADLRGPYEQYF. In DNA form, the CDR3 reads TGTGCCAGCAGAGCGGACCTTCGTGGTCCCTACGAGCAGTACTTC. Full variable domain (rest looked up from reference TRBV5-4 and TRBJ2-7): ETGVTQSPTHLIKTRGQQVTLRCSSQSGHNTVSWYQQALGQGPQFIFQYYREEENGRGNFPPRFSGLQFPNYSSELNVNALELDDSALYLCASRADLRGPYEQYFGPGTRLTVT.

The chain recombines TRBV29-1 with TRBJ2-5; D might be TRBD2 (7 bases). The CDR3 is 13 amino acids. Germline CDR1 SQVTM, CDR2 ANQGSEA. V lost 6 bases and J 7 bases, leaving 18 bases between the germline ends. The CDR3 nucleotides are TGCAGCGTGAGGGGGAGGGGCGTCGGGACCCAGTACTTC. This translates into CSVRGRGVGTQYF.

This chain links TRBV7-8 with TRBJ1-3; 8 bases map to TRBD1. This CDR3 is built from 19 residues. V was clipped by 4 bases and J by 0 bases; unmatched bases: 14. Looked up from germline, CDR1 is SGHVS and CDR2 is FQNEAQ. This CDR3 reads CASSYAGTGRTFSGNTIYF. CDR3 coding DNA: TGTGCCAGCAGCTACGCCGGGACAGGCCGCACCTTCTCTGGAAACACCATATATTTT.

The V gene is TRBV14, the J gene TRBJ2-5; perhaps TRBD2 as D (5 bases). With 1 base removed from V and 2 bases from J, the gap between germline ends came to 14 bases. This CDR3 comprises 16 residues. Germline V gene data show CDR1 as SGHDN and CDR2 as FVKESK. The CDR3 DNA reads as TGTGCCAGCAGCCAAGGGGGAGCCTTAGGGCAAGAGACCCAGTACTTC. Encoded protein: CASSQGGALGQETQYF.

This clone was observed once. The rearrangement joins TRBV6-5 to TRBJ2-1, with D maybe TRBD2 (6 bases). In germline, CDR1 is MNHEY, CDR2 SVGAGI. V lost 2 bases to trimming and J lost 10 bases, with 12 bases between them. The CDR3 consists of 13 residues. CDR3 loop: CASSYQTSWEQFF. CDR3 nucleotides: TGTGCCAGCAGTTACCAGACTAGTTGGGAGCAGTTCTTC.

This rearrangement joins TRBV28 to TRBJ2-2; D not resolved. Germline V gene data show CDR1 as MDHEN and CDR2 as SYDVKM. The CDR3 sequence is 12 residues long. Between the trimmed V and J ends, which lost 8 bases and 5 bases, there was a span of 9 bases. Here the CDR3 DNA reads TGTGCCAGCGGCCTCAGGACCGGGGAGCTGTTTTTT. This gives the protein CASGLRTGELFF.

This rearrangement joins TRBV10-3 to TRBJ2-7; the match to TRBD1 covers 8 bases. With V trimmed by 7 bases and J by 3 bases, 5 bases remained unmatched. Germline CDR1 reads ENHRY; CDR2 reads SYGVKD. This CDR3 region has 13 residues. The CDR3 loop is CAITPGQDYEQYF. In DNA, the CDR3 is TGTGCCATCACTCCGGGACAGGACTACGAGCAGTACTTC.

This chain joins TRBV6-6 and TRBJ2-7; D is perhaps TRBD1 (6 bases). Between the trimmed V and J ends, which lost 6 bases and 3 bases, there was a span of 9 bases. Germline V gene data show CDR1 as MNHNY and CDR2 as SVGAGI (reference sequence). The CDR3 is 12 amino acids. CDR3 sequence reads: CASSQQGYEQYF. The CDR3 region has the DNA TGTGCCAGCAGCCAACAGGGCTACGAGCAGTACTTC.

The J gene is TRBJ2-3, the V gene TRBV5-1; tentative D call: TRBD1 (8 bases). The length of the CDR3 is 15 residues. V was cut by 0 bases and J by 3 bases, with 11 bases left in between. Germline CDR1 and CDR2: SGHRS and YFSETQ. The CDR3, as DNA: TGCGCCAGCAGCTTGGCACAGGGGGGGACAGATACGCAGTATTTT. This encodes CASSLAQGGTDTQYF.

About this clone: At the DNA level, this CDR3 is encoded by other sequences in the same sample as well. J is TRBJ2-2 and V is TRBV5-1; possibly TRBD2 for D (6 bases). The V and J ends lost 2 bases and 1 base respectively, with 9 bases between them. This CDR3 is 15 amino acids long. Germline CDR1 and CDR2: SGHRS and YFSETQ. CDR3 in DNA: TGCGCCAGCAGCTTAGGTAGCGGGAACACCGGGGAGCTGTTTTTT. Its translation is CASSLGSGNTGELFF.

J is TRBJ2-5 and V is TRBV9; D may be TRBD2 (5 bases). Trimming took off 3 bases at V and 5 bases at J, with 14 bases between the two ends. The CDR3 consists of 14 residues. Germline CDR1 SGDLS, CDR2 YYNGEE. The DNA for the CDR3 is TGTGCCAGCAGCGAAGACCGGGGTTGGGAGACCCAGTACTTC. Its translation: CASSEDRGWETQYF.

The V call is TRBV18, the J call TRBJ1-5, with 9 bases matching TRBD1. The trim removed 3 bases at V and 3 bases at J, leaving 3 bases unmatched. This CDR3 is built from 15 residues. Looked up from germline, CDR1 is KGHSH and CDR2 is LQKENI. The CDR3 nucleotides are TGTGCCAGCTCACCGGACAGGGGCGTCAATCAGCCCCAGCATTTT. Amino acids: CASSPDRGVNQPQHF. Full variable domain (remainder filled in from reference TRBV18 and TRBJ1-5): NAGVMQNPRHLVRRRGQEARLRCSPMKGHSHVYWYRQLPEEGLKFMVYLQKENIIDESGMPKERFSAEFPKEGPSILRIQQVVRGDSAAYFCASSPDRGVNQPQHFGDGTRLSIL.

The chain carries TRBV5-8 and TRBJ2-2; 7 positions match TRBD2. From germline, CDR1 is SGHTS and CDR2 YDEGEE. The CDR3 covers 16 residues. V was pared by 4 bases and J by 1 base, with 7 bases of the junction left unmatched. Here the CDR3 reads CASSLPKRGNTGELFF. DNA for the CDR3: TGTGCCAGCAGCCTACCGAAGCGGGGGAACACCGGGGAGCTGTTTTTT.

This clone came up a few times. V usage is TRBV30 and J usage is TRBJ1-1; the D is unclear. Germline-derived CDR1 and CDR2 are GTSNPN and SVGIG (reference sequence). Trimming pared 4 bases from V and 4 bases from J, leaving 16 bases between. CDR3 length: 14 amino acids. The CDR3 DNA is TGTGCCTGGAAGATCCAGGTTGGGCTCACTGAAGCTTTCTTT. As protein: CAWKIQVGLTEAFF.

J is TRBJ1-2 and V is TRBV11-2; D is ambiguous. Per germline, CDR1 SGHAT and CDR2 FQNNGV. Trimming cost V 3 bases and J 9 bases, with 14 bases left between them. The CDR3 has 13 amino acids. CDR3 residues: CASSFGEFESYTF. The CDR3 DNA reads TGTGCCAGCAGCTTCGGAGAGTTTGAGAGCTACACCTTC. Using reference TRBV11-2 and TRBJ1-2 for the parts outside the CDR3, the full variable domain is EAGVAQSPRYKIIEKRQSVAFWCNPISGHATLYWYQQILGQGPKLLIQFQNNGVVDDSQLPKDRFSAERLKGVDSTLKIQPAKLEDSAVYLCASSFGEFESYTFGSGTRLTVV.

The gene calls are TRBV10-3 and TRBJ2-5; no definite D call. Germline V gene sequence: CDR1 ENHRY, CDR2 SYGVKD. This CDR3 contains 15 residues. The V end lost 9 bases, the J end lost 2 bases, and 19 bases lay between the germline ends. DNA of the CDR3: TGTGCCATTAAAGTGAACCCAGGCCCTCAAGAGACCCAGTACTTC. Translated: CAIKVNPGPQETQYF.

This clone was observed a few times. The chain joins TRBV7-8 to TRBJ2-7; the D gene is possibly TRBD2 (5 bases). CDR1 and CDR2 from the germline V gene are SGHVS and FQNEAQ. The V and J ends lost 4 bases and 0 bases respectively, with 16 bases between them. The CDR3 covers 16 residues. The CDR3 region has the DNA TGTGCCAGCAGCTCCCGGTCGCTAGCCATCTCCTACGAGCAGTACTTC. Amino acids: CASSSRSLAISYEQYF.